Here is one T cell receptor (beta chain) with its context. These data belong to a study of T-cell memory formation after mild COVID-19. This CDR3 region has 14 residues. The V gene's germline CDR1 is SGHAT and CDR2 FQDESV (reference sequence). V lost 5 bases, J lost 4 bases, and 14 bases lay in between. 5'RACE with constant-segment primers yielded barcoded, UMI-tagged TCR alpha and TCR beta cDNA libraries. TCRdb reanalysed the 5' RACE reads using MiXCR and keeps one entry per CDR3 protein. The sample records approximately 300,000 distinct CDR3 sequences, approximately 8% being singletons. The specimen was PBMCs or a T cell subset sorted from them (not recorded which). The chain employs TRBV11-1 and TRBJ1-2; no reliable D call. This TCR came from a man younger than 30 who had mild COVID-19 (a few samples of this study predate the infection). Cell type and time point are not known. The CDR3 DNA follows: TGTGCCAGCAGCCCGCTGGGAGTATCCTATGGCTACACCTTC. Translated, it gives CASSPLGVSYGYTF. The full variable domain, its missing parts supplied by reference TRBV11-1 and TRBJ1-2, is EAEVAQSPRYKITEKSQAVAFWCDPISGHATLYWYRQILGQGPELLVQFQDESVVDDSQLPKDRFSAERLKGVDSTLKIQPAELGDSAMYLCASSPLGVSYGYTFGSGTRLTVV.